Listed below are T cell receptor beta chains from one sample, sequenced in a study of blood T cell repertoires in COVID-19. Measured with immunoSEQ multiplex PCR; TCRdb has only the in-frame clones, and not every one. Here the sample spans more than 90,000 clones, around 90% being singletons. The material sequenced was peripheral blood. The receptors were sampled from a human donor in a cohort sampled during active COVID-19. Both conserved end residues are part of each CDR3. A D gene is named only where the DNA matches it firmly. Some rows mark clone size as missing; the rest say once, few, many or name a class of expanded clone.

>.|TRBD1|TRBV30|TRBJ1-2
CAGGQNNNYGYTF
TGTGCCGGGGGACAGAATAATAACTATGGCTACACCTTC
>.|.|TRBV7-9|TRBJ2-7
CASSLVTGSYEQYF
TGTGCCAGCAGCTTAGTGACAGGCTCCTACGAGCAGTACTTC
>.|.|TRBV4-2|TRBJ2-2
CASSQDLDTGELFF
TGTGCCAGCAGCCAAGATTTAGACACCGGGGAGCTGTTTTTT
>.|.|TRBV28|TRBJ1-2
CASSRTTRGYGYTF
TGTGCCAGCAGTAGGACTACCCGGGGTTATGGCTACACCTTC
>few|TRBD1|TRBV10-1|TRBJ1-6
CASSGDRAPLHF
TGCGCCAGCAGTGGGGACAGAGCACCCCTCCACTTT
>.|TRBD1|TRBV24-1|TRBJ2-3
CATSGGQGASDTQYF
TGTGCCACCAGTGGCGGACAGGGGGCGTCAGATACGCAGTATTTT
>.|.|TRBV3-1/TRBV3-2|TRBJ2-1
CASSQGGLYNEQFF
TGTGCCAGCAGCCAAGGGGGCTTATACAATGAGCAGTTCTTC
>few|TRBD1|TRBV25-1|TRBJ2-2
CAPRGTGSNTGELFF
TGTGCCCCCAGGGGGACAGGGTCGAACACCGGGGAGCTGTTTTTT
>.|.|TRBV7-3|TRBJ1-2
CASSSDDGQYGYTF
TGTGCCAGCAGCTCCGACGACGGACAGTATGGCTACACCTTC
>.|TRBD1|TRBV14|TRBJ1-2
CASSSQGISGYTF
TGTGCCAGCAGCTCACAGGGGATTAGTGGCTACACCTTC